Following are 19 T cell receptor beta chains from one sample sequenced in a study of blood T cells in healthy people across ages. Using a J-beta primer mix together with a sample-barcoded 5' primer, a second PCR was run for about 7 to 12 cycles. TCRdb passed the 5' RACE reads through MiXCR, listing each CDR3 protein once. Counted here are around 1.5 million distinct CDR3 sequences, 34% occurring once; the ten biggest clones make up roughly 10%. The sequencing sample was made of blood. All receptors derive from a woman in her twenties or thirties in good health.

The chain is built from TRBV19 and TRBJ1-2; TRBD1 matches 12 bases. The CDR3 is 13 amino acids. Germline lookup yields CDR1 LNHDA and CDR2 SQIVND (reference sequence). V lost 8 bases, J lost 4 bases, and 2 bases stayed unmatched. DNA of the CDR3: TGTGCCAGTGGGACAGGGGGCATCTATGGCTACACCTTC. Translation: CASGTGGIYGYTF.

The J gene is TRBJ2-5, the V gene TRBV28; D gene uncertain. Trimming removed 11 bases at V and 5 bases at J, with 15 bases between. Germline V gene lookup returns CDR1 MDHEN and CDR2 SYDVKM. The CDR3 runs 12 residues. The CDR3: CACRIDGETQYF. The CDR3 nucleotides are TGTGCCTGTAGAATCGACGGTGAGACCCAGTACTTC.

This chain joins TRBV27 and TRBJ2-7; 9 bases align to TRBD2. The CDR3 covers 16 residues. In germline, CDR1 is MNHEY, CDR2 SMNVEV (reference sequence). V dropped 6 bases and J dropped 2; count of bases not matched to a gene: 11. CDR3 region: CASSGIAGVPAYEQYF. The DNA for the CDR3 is TGTGCCAGCAGCGGGATAGCGGGAGTGCCGGCCTACGAGCAGTACTTC.

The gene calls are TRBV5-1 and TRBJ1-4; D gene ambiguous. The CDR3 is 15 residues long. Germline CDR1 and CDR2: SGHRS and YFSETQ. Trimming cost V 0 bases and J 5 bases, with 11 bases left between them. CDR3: CASSLGGNENEKLFF. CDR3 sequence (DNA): TGCGCCAGCAGCTTGGGAGGGAATGAAAATGAAAAACTGTTTTTT.

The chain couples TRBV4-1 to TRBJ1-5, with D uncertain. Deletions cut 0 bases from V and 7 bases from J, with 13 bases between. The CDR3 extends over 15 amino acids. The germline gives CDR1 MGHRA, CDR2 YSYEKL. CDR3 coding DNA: TGCGCCAGCAGCCAAGAAATAACAGATTGGCAGCCCCAGCATTTT. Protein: CASSQEITDWQPQHF.

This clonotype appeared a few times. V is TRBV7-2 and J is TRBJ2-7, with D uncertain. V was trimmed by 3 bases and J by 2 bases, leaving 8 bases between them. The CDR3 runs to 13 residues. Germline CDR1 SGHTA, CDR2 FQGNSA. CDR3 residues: CASSFSVTYEQYF. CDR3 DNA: TGTGCCAGCAGCTTTTCAGTGACCTACGAGCAGTACTTC.

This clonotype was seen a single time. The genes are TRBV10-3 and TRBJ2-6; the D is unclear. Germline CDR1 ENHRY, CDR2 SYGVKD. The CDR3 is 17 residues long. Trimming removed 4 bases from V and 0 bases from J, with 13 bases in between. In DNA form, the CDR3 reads TGTGCCATCAGTGTAGAGGCCCCACTCTCTGGGGCCAACGTCCTGACTTTC. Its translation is CAISVEAPLSGANVLTF.

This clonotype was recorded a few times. The CDR3 protein is CSASSWTAGYEQYF. In DNA, the CDR3 is TGCAGTGCTTCCTCCTGGACCGCAGGCTACGAGCAGTACTTC. The gene calls are TRBV20-1 and TRBJ2-7, with D uncertain. This CDR3 is 14 amino acids long. Germline CDR1 is DFQATT and CDR2 is SNEGSKA (reference sequence). Trimming took 5 bases from V and 3 from J, leaving 17 bases between them.

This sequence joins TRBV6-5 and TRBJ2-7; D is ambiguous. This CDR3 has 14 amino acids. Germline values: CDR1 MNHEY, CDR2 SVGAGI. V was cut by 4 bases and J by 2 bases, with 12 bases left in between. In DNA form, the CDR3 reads TGTGCCAGCAGTTCTCGCGGAGAGACCTACGAGCAGTACTTC. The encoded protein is CASSSRGETYEQYF.

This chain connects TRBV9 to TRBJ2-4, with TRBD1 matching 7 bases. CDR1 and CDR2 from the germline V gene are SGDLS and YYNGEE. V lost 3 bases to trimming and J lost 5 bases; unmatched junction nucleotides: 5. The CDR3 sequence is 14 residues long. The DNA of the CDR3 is TGTGCCAGCAGCGGAGCCGGGACAGAAAACATTCAGTACTTC. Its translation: CASSGAGTENIQYF.

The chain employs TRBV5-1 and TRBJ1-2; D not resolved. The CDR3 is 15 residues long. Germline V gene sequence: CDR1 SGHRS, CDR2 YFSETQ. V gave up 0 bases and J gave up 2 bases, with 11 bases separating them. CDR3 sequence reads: CASSLVAGANYGYTF. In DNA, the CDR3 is TGCGCCAGCAGCTTGGTGGCGGGCGCGAACTATGGCTACACCTTC. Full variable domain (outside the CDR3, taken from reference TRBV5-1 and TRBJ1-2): KAGVTQTPRYLIKTRGQQVTLSCSPISGHRSVSWYQQTPGQGLQFLFEYFSETQRNKGNFPGRFSGRQFSNSRSEMNVSTLELGDSALYLCASSLVAGANYGYTFGSGTRLTVV.

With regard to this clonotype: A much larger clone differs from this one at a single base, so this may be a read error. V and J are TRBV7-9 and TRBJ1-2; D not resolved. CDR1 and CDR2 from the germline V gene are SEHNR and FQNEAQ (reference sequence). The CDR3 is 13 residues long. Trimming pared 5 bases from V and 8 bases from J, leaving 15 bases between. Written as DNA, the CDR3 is TGTGCCAGCAGCCTCGACGGGCCGCGCGGCTACACCTTC. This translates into CASSLDGPRGYTF.

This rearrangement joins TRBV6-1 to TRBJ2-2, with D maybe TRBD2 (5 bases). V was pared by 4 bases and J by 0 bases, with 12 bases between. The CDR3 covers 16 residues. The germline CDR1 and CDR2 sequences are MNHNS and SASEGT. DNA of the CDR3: TGTGCCAGCAGTGTTGTCAGACTACCGAACACCGGGGAGCTGTTTTTT. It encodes CASSVVRLPNTGELFF.

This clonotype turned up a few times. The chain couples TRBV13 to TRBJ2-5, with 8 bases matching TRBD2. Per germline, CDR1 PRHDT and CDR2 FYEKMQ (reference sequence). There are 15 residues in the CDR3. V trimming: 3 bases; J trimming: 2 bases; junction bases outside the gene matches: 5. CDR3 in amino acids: CASSLGGTRQETQYF. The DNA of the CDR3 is TGTGCCAGCAGCTTGGGAGGGACTAGGCAAGAGACCCAGTACTTC. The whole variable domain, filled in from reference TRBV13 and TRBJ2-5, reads AAGVIQSPRHLIKEKRETATLKCYPIPRHDTVYWYQQGPGQDPQFLISFYEKMQSDKGSIPDRFSAQQFSDYHSELNMSSLELGDSALYFCASSLGGTRQETQYFGPGTRLLVL.

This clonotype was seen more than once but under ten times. CDR3 DNA: TGTGCCATCAGTGACATACTCACTGAAGCTTTCTTT. It encodes CAISDILTEAFF. The V gene is TRBV10-3, the J gene TRBJ1-1, with D uncertain. The CDR3 is made up of 12 amino acids. The germline V gene has CDR1 ENHRY and CDR2 SYGVKD. V lost 3 bases, J lost 4 bases, and 6 bases lay in between.

CDR3 sequence: CSARQGFIGDTQYF. The CDR3 nucleotides read TGCAGTGCTAGACAGGGATTCATTGGAGATACGCAGTATTTT. This chain uses TRBV20-1 with TRBJ2-3, with a tentative D call TRBD1 (5 bases). Germline lookup yields CDR1 DFQATT and CDR2 SNEGSKA (reference sequence). V was pared by 2 bases and J by 5 bases, with 14 bases between. The CDR3 extends over 14 amino acids.

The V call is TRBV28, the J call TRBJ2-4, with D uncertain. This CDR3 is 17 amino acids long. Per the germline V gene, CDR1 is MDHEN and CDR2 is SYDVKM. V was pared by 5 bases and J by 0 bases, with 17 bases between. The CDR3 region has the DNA TGTGCCAGCAGTCGGGCCGGGTCGCACGTAGCCAAAAACATTCAGTACTTC. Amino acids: CASSRAGSHVAKNIQYF.

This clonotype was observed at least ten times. In DNA, the CDR3 is TGCAGCGTTGGGCTTATCGGGACGGCGGATTACTATGGCTACACCTTC. Translated: CSVGLIGTADYYGYTF. The chain has TRBV29-1 and TRBJ1-2; tentatively, D is TRBD1 (5 bases). The CDR3 contains 16 residues. Germline V gene lookup returns CDR1 SQVTM and CDR2 ANQGSEA. With 4 bases removed from V and 3 bases from J, the gap between germline ends came to 21 bases.

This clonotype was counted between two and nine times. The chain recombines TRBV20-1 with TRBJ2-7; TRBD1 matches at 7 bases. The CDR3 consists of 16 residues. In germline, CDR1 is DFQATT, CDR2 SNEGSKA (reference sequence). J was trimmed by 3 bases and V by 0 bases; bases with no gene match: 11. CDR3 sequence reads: CSARDPTQGDLYEQYF. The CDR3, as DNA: TGCAGTGCTAGAGATCCTACCCAGGGGGATCTCTACGAGCAGTACTTC.